One T cell receptor beta chain is described in this entry. Its antigen is not identified. These data belong to a study of T cells in Graves' hyperthyroidism and ophthalmopathy. RNA transcripts were the template for amplifying TCR beta CDR3 regions. HTBI primers were employed in a first-round RT-PCR of the TCR CDR3. TCRdb reprocessed the multiplex PCR reads via MiXCR and lists one record per CDR3 protein. This table has a few hundred thousand distinct CDR3 sequences, roughly 20% appearing once. Germline V gene lookup returns CDR1 SGHRS and CDR2 YFSETQ. The CDR3 extends over 14 amino acids. With V trimmed by 7 bases and J by 3 bases, 3 bases remained unmatched. Study results and limitations: Blood also contained most expanded thyroid clonotypes above 0.001.

The chain has TRBV5-1 and TRBJ2-5; 13 bases are shared with TRBD2. Sequencing was carried out using blood. This sequence was found in a young man with Graves' hyperthyroidism. CDR3 DNA: TGCGCCAGCGCAGGACTAGCGGGAGAAGAGACCCAGTACTTC. Protein: CASAGLAGEETQYF.